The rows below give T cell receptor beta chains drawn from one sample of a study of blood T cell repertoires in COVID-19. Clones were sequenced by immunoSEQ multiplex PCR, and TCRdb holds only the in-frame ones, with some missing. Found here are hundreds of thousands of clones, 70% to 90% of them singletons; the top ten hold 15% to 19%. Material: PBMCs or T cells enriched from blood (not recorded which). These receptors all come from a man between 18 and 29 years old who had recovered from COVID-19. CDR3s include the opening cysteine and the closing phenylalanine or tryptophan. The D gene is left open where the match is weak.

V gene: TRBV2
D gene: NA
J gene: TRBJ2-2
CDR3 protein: CASSEGGGANTGELFF

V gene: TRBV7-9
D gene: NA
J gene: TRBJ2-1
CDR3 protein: CASSPGRESSYNEQFF

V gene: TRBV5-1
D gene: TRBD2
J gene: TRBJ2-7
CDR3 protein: CASSYGLAGVPDEQYF

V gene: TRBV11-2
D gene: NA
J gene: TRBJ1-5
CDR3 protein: CASSLFSGAYQPQHF

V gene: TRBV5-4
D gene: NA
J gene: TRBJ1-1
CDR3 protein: CASSLRGTHTEAFF

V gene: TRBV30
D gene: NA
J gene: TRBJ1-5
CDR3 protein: CAWSPPWQGNQPQHF

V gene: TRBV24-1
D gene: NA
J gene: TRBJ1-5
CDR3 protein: CATSDLTNDQPQHF

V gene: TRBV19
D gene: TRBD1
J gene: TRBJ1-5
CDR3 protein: CASISGGFSQPQHF

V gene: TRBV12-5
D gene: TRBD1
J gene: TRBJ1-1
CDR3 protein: CASGFWPTLQGVNTEAFF

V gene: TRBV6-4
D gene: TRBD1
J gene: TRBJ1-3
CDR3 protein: CASSEIVVGQEWERGNTIYF

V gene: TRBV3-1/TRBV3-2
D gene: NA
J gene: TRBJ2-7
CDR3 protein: CASSRKVPGSYEQYF

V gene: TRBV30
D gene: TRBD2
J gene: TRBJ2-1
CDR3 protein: CAWSDEQIGWGGEQFF

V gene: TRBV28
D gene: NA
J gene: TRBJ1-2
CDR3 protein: CASSTGIYGYTF

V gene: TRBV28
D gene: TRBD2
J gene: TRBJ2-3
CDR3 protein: CASSLRAGEKQYF

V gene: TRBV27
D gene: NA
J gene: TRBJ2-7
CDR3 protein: CASSLSPGLLYEQYF

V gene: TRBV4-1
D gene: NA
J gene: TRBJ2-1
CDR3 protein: CASSQDLSVDEQFF

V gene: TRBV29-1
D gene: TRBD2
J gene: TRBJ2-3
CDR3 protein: CSVVGLAGGPRTDTQYF

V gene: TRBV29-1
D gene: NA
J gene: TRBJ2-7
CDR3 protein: CSVEGQPYEQYF

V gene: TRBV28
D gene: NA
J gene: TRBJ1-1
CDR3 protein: CASSLFGGAAFF

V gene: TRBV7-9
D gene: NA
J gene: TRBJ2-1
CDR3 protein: CASSLAKTGRYNEQFF

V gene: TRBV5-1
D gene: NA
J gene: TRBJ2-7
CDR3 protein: CASSSQGEQYF

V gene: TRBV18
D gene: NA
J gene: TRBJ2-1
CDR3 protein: CASSLAVSSYNEQFF

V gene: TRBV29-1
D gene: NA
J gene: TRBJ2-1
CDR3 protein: CSVEDAGFLFF

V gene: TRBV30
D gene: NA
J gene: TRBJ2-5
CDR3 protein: CAWSLDYQETQYF

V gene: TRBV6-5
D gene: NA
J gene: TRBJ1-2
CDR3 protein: CASTGSGGYTF

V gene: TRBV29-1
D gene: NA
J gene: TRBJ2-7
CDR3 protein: CSVSVPGMPEQYF

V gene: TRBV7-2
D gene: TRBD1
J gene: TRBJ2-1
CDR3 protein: CASSLVGGTGVDEQFF

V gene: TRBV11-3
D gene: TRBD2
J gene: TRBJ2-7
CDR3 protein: CASSPGGAFYEQYF